This T cell receptor (beta chain) was found in a study of cytomegalovirus exposure and HLA in healthy donors (dated by TCRdb to about 2017). Study-level background: An earlier analysis of roughly 500 of the donors reported 250 to 300 Gb of sequence data and around 110 million unique TCR beta sequences obtained from about 180 million T cells. An early release covering just under 650 HLA-typed donors comprised about 310 gigabases of sequencing data and about 90 million unique TCR sequences. Of the roughly 430 genotyped donors, approximately 83% fell in the genetic ancestry cluster associated with self-reported Caucasian donors. The study aimed to test whether cataloging public T cell receptors could reveal signatures of past pathogen exposure. The study used immunosequencing to profile the T cell repertoires of approximately 650 subjects and linked those repertoires to cytomegalovirus serostatus. In addition to the first cohort of 500 to 850 subjects, a separate validation cohort of 120 different subjects was used. The study combined high-throughput TCR immunosequencing, statistical association of individual TCRs with disease status, and machine learning to predict cytomegalovirus infection status. In a later analysis, previously published TCR beta repertoires from about 640 donors were re-analyzed and high-resolution HLA genotyping was added so that TCR occurrence patterns could be studied. Rather than drawing on any new phenotypic data, the later analysis identified candidate immune exposures from TCR beta sequences and the way those sequences occurred across donors. An earlier analysis of 587 of the donors used high-throughput TCR beta sequencing to judge whether each TCR beta V gene segment behaved as functional or pseudogenic. Alongside the repertoire data, information on donor age, sex, ethnicity and CMV serostatus was compiled. Genome-wide SNP genotypes for about 55% of the 666 donors were used in a later genetic analysis, which treated that subset as a discovery cohort. All discovery cohort repertoires had been generated on a single sequencing platform. Both class I and class II loci were covered by HLA typing, at four-digit resolution. Typing coverage varied by locus: about 620-630 donors for A, B, C, DRB1 and DQB1; roughly 500 for DQA1; about 600 for DPA1; some 470 for DPB1. A few DR-DQ haplotypes were treated as single units for association and clustering because of strong linkage in the cohort. Among almost 400 genotyped donors of the cohort, an average of around 240,000 unique TCR beta nucleotide sequences were sequenced per donor, around 18% of them non-productive.

The research as a whole found: A total of fewer than 200 TCR beta chains were listed by the study as associated with cytomegalovirus. A further reported finding was that TCR beta sequences accurately predicted the HLA-A and HLA-B alleles for most subjects in the first cohort. The presence/absence analyses assumed that sequencing depth was roughly uniform across donors, and that assumption may not be true. Several of the top co-occurrence clusters appeared to be linked to parvovirus B19, influenza, CMV and Epstein-Barr virus, according to a later analysis. Strong co-occurrence of HLA alleles, especially DR and DQ, made assigning TCR associations to individual alleles difficult. A later analysis associated around 16,000 TCR beta sequences with specific HLA alleles at a false discovery rate of 0.05. Linkage disequilibrium might explain the correlated functional status among segregating V segments, but an unknown experimental factor could not be excluded. It was suggested by the authors that the approach could potentially be generalized to other disease states and immunological phenotypes. In a later analysis, HLA-associated TCR beta chains were found to be more clonally expanded and to have lower generation probabilities than equally common non-associated chains. Most CMV-associated TCR beta chains appeared to be HLA-restricted in a later analysis, and the HLA associations seemed to be driven largely by CMV exposure. Compared with the approximately 600-donor mean, donors in an Asian-associated ancestry cluster had fewer N-insertions in productive TCRs, according to a later genetic analysis. V-gene and J-gene trimming of TCR beta chains was associated with a missense DCLRE1C variant in a later genetic analysis, and the association was replicated in an independent cohort. Cytomegalovirus status was reported to be diagnosed by the classifier with high specificity and sensitivity in both the original and validation cohorts. Because the 87-base-pair reads could not distinguish some IMGT-functional V segments, including TRBV6-2 and TRBV6-3, those segments were excluded. HLA typing was unavailable for some donors at each locus, so association tests used only the typed subset. Three of the identified cytomegalovirus-associated TCR beta chains were confirmed in vitro to be specific for cytomegalovirus antigens. A group of highly shared sequence variants was considered likely to be a technical artifact of the sequencing pipeline. In this cohort, only TCR beta chains were sequenced, and detectable features were limited by the absence of alpha or paired-chain data. CMV serostatus was the only immune exposure information available for the cohort. Most TCR sequences were seen in very few donors, while some public TCRs were found in many individuals. According to a later analysis, TCR association rates differed among HLA loci, with DRB1 alleles showing the most associated TCRs and HLA-C alleles showing the fewest. In an earlier analysis of about 540 of the donors, most TCR beta V segments were observed in productive rearrangements about 87% or about 30% of the time, broadly matching IMGT annotations. Some 16 rarely observed V segments, including chromosome 9 orphons, were excluded from the earlier analysis of approximately 500 of the donors because counts were too low.

The cohort consisted of hundreds of healthy bone marrow donors. At the time of sampling, all cohort members were nominally healthy, though unrecorded immune exposures were likely present. The donor tested CMV seropositive and was one of the 289 seropositive cohort members. A peripheral blood sample was collected from each donor, and TCR beta sequencing was performed on peripheral blood mononuclear cells. The Qiagen DNeasy Blood Extraction Kit was used to extract genomic DNA from the blood cell samples. As to this clone: The specificity of this receptor is unknown. Qualities for individual bases were not recorded, and no much larger clone is one base off.

Library method: the immunoSEQ multiplex PCR assay. For the multiplex PCR, a mixture combining 60 forward primers for TCR Vbeta segments and 13 reverse primers for TCR Jbeta segments was used. A multiplex PCR assay on genomic DNA amplified the CDR3 region of rearranged TCR beta genes. The amplified TCR beta libraries were sequenced on the Illumina HiSeq System as 87-base-pair reads. The original methods were these. A later analysis counted tens of millions of unique TCR beta chains across the 650 to 800 repertoires, and roughly 10 million of these chains were shared by at least two donors. Raw reads were error-corrected and collapsed into unique sequences with a nearest-neighbor algorithm that merged closely related sequences to remove PCR and sequencing errors. V, D and J gene segments were assigned by aligning CDR3 sequences to IMGT reference sequences. For a sequence to be retained, at least a six-nucleotide match to both a V gene segment and a J gene segment was required. Rearrangements were classified as productive when the CDR3 lacked stop codons and remained in frame with V and J, and all other rearrangements were classified as non-productive. CDR3 was defined by IMGT convention, running from the second conserved V-encoded cysteine to the conserved J-encoded phenylalanine. In an earlier analysis of 500 to 650 of the donors, sequences lacking an unambiguous match to a single V gene segment were excluded. In an earlier analysis of a few hundred of the donors, V segments were called functional above 56.7% productive rearrangements and were called segregating when the between-donor standard deviation exceeded 5%. A statistical classification framework was built for diagnosing cytomegalovirus status from the catalog of TCR beta chain sequences. In a later analysis, V and J genes were assigned by comparing TCR nucleotide sequences against IMGT/GENE-DB human TR gene sequences. The TCRdist pipeline was used in a later analysis to assign CDR3 sequences and most-parsimonious VDJ recombination scenarios. In a later analysis, each TCR beta chain was defined by its CDR3 amino acid sequence together with its V-gene family, and reads lacking a unique V-gene family were excluded. In a later analysis, nearly 600 highly shared, low-generation-probability nucleotide sequences were removed to address suspected cross-contamination and a sequencing artifact. In a later analysis, a clonal expansion index was calculated for each public chain from normalized within-repertoire ranks of inferred template counts. A later analysis computed generation probabilities with a VDJ recombination model fitted to out-of-frame rearrangements, and checked the results against IGoR. Hypergeometric tests were used in a later analysis to score TCR-TCR, TCR-HLA and TCR-CMV co-occurrence, with a repertoire-size bias correction applied to the TCR pairs. A later analysis estimated false discovery rates by permuting HLA or CMV assignments 20 times. A later analysis grouped co-occurring TCRs with DBSCAN, adding TCRdist sequence similarity when clustering within HLA-allele-positive subsets. Co-occurrence clustering excluded repertoires with fewer than 30,000 or more than 120,000 public chains, plus five with anomalous nucleotide sharing. What TCRdb holds here is the immuneACCESS table cut down to in-frame rearrangements. Part of the clones is not present; checked against another copy, under half of the missing clones reflect an unresolved V gene, and the others are unexplained. The DNA was the basis for D and trimming; V, J and clone size are from that table. This sample holds approximately 120,000 clones; 10% were observed only once. Together, the top ten hold 4.6% of the sample.

V and J are truncated by 6 bases and 5 bases respectively, leaving an intervening sequence of 17 bases. The CDR3 runs 14 residues from the cysteine to the phenylalanine. Left in the record is the CDR3 DNA by itself, 42 bases read in frame from the first base. The germline V gene (reference sequence) yields MNHEY for CDR1 and SMNVEV for CDR2. Sequencing used PBMCs. Recombination connected TRBV27 to TRBJ2-7, with a weak D call of TRBD1 (6 bases match). The TCR originated in a woman between 18 and 30 years old in good health and CMV-seropositive. The CDR3 region reads CASSLNRVGHEQYF. The DNA sequence reads TGTGCCAGCAGCCTGAACAGGGTTGGGCACGAGCAGTACTTC.